The rows below give T cell receptor beta chains drawn from one sample of a study of T cell responses to AZD1222 COVID-19 vaccine. Profiling relied on immunoSEQ multiplex PCR, and the TCRdb table lists in-frame clones only, not all of them. Here the sample spans about 100,000 clones, around nine tenths being singletons. The starting material was peripheral blood, obtained on day 0 of AZD1222 vaccination. These receptors all stem from an adult in good health. Both conserved end residues are part of each CDR3. A D gene is named only where the DNA matches it firmly. Clone sizes are given selectively: once, few, many, or a class where the clone is expanded.

cdr3_nt cdr3_aa j_call v_call d_call clone_size
TGTGCCAGCAGTCGACGGGACAGCTACAATGAGCAGTTCTTC CASSRRDSYNEQFF TRBJ2-1 TRBV6-6 TRBD1 -
TGTGCCAGCAGTCTCCTGGGGGAAGCTTTCTTT CASSLLGEAFF TRBJ1-1 TRBV28 - -
TGTGCCAGCAGCCCACCCTCCAGGACGGCGGTCTATGGCTACACCTTC CASSPPSRTAVYGYTF TRBJ1-2 TRBV2 - -
TGTGCCACCAGTGAGACAGGGAGCACAGATACGCAGTATTTT CATSETGSTDTQYF TRBJ2-3 TRBV24-1 TRBD1 -
TGTGCCAGCAGTCTCCCTGGACAGGGTAATTCACCCCTCCACTTT CASSLPGQGNSPLHF TRBJ1-6 TRBV5-4 TRBD1 -
TGTGCCAGCAGCCGACAGAGTTGGGGGTTGGAAGCTTTCTTT CASSRQSWGLEAFF TRBJ1-1 TRBV6-5 - -
TGTGCCAGTAGTTCGCCCGGGACAGGGGAACCCATTGGGTATGGCTACACCTTC CASSSPGTGEPIGYGYTF TRBJ1-2 TRBV19 TRBD1 -
TGTGCCAGCAACCGCCCCTACGAGCAGTACTTC CASNRPYEQYF TRBJ2-7 TRBV6-5 - -
TGTGCCAGCAGACCACCTAGCGGACGTACGCAGTATTTT CASRPPSGRTQYF TRBJ2-3 TRBV6-5 TRBD2 -
TGTGCCAGCAGCCCTCCCGGCACAGATACGCAGTATTTT CASSPPGTDTQYF TRBJ2-3 TRBV9 - -
TGTGCCAGCAGCCAGGACGGGACGTTTTCAACCTCGGGAGGCTACACCTTC CASSQDGTFSTSGGYTF TRBJ1-2 TRBV5-4 - -
TGTGCCAGCAGCTTGGGGGCGGCCCTCTCTCCTGAAGCTTTCTTT CASSLGAALSPEAFF TRBJ1-1 TRBV5-6 - once
TGTGCCAGCAGTCGGACAGGGGGCACCGGGGAGCTGTTTTTT CASSRTGGTGELFF TRBJ2-2 TRBV6-5 TRBD1 -
TGTGCCAGCAGCCAAGTTTCAGGGGGCGCAGGAAATTCACCCCTCCACTTT CASSQVSGGAGNSPLHF TRBJ1-6 TRBV3-1/TRBV3-2 TRBD1 once
TGTGCCAGCTCACCAGTTGGGCAGGGTGATCAGCCCCAGCATTTT CASSPVGQGDQPQHF TRBJ1-5 TRBV18 - -
TGTGCCATTAGCGACAGCACAAACACTGAAGCTTTCTTT CAISDSTNTEAFF TRBJ1-1 TRBV10-3 - -
TGTGCCAGCAGCCAAGATTTAGGGGTAGGTGGAAACACCATATATTTT CASSQDLGVGGNTIYF TRBJ1-3 TRBV3-1/TRBV3-2 - -
TGTGCCAGCTCTCGTATTCCTAACTATGGCTACACCTTC CASSRIPNYGYTF TRBJ1-2 TRBV6-5 - -
TGCGCCAGCAGCCCACCCCTTGGGGGGGGAGGGCAGAATGAGCAGTTCTTC CASSPPLGGGGQNEQFF TRBJ2-1 TRBV5-1 TRBD2 -
TGTGCCAGCAGTGAAGTAGGACGGGCCACCGGGGAGCTGTTTTTT CASSEVGRATGELFF TRBJ2-2 TRBV6-1 - -
TGCAGCGTTGTCCAGGGGGGTGGCTACACCTTC CSVVQGGGYTF TRBJ1-2 TRBV29-1 TRBD1 -
TGTGCCAGCAGCGCGAGGACAGGGGCCAGCGGAAACACTGAAGCTTTCTTT CASSARTGASGNTEAFF TRBJ1-1 TRBV11-3 TRBD1 -
TGCGCCAGCAGCGGGACAGACTTCTACGAGCAGTACTTC CASSGTDFYEQYF TRBJ2-7 TRBV5-1 TRBD1 -
TGTGCCAGCAGCTTATGGGTTCAAGGGCCCCAGTACTTC CASSLWVQGPQYF TRBJ2-5 TRBV11-1 - -
TGTGCCAGCAGCTTTACTAGCGGGGGGTCCTACAATGAGCAGTTCTTC CASSFTSGGSYNEQFF TRBJ2-1 TRBV7-3 TRBD2 -
TGTGCCAGCTCACCCGGACAGGGCGGCAATCAGCCCCAGCATTTT CASSPGQGGNQPQHF TRBJ1-5 TRBV18 TRBD1 -
TGCAGCGTTGAAGATGGGGGAAGAAGGGACACTGAAGCTTTCTTT CSVEDGGRRDTEAFF TRBJ1-1 TRBV29-1 - -
TGTGCCAGCAGTTTCCTAGCAAACACTGAAGCTTTCTTT CASSFLANTEAFF TRBJ1-1 TRBV27 - -
TGTGCCAGCAGCGAACTAGCGGGGGTCCGCACCGGGGAGCTGTTTTTT CASSELAGVRTGELFF TRBJ2-2 TRBV7-2 TRBD2 -
TGTGCCAGCAGCATCGACAGAAATTATGGCTACACCTTC CASSIDRNYGYTF TRBJ1-2 TRBV7-3 - -